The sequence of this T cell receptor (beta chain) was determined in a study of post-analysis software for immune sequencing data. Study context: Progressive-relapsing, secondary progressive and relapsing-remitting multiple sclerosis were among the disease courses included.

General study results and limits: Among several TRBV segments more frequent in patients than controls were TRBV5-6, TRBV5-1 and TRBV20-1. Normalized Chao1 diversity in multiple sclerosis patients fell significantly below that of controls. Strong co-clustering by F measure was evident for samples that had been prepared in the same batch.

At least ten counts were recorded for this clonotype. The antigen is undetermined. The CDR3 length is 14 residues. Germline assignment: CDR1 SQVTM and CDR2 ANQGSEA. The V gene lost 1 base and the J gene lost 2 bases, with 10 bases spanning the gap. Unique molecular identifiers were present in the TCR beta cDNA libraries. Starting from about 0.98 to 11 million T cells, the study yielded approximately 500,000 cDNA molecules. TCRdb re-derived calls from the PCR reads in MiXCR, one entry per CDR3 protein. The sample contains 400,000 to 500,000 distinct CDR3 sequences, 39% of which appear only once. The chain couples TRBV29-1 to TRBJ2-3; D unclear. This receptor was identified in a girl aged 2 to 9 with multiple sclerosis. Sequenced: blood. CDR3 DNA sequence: TGCAGCGTTGAAGTGGCGGATTACACAGATACGCAGTATTTT. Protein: CSVEVADYTDTQYF.